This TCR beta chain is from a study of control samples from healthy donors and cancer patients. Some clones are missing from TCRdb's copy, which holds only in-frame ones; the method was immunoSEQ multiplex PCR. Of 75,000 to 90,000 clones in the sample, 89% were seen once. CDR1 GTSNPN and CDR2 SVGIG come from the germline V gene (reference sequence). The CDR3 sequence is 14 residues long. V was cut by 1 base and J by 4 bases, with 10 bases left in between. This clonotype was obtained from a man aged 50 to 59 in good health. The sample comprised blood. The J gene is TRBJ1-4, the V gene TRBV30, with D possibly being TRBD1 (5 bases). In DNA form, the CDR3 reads TGTGCCTGGAGTGCGGGGGACCTTAATGAAAAACTGTTTTTT. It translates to CAWSAGDLNEKLFF.